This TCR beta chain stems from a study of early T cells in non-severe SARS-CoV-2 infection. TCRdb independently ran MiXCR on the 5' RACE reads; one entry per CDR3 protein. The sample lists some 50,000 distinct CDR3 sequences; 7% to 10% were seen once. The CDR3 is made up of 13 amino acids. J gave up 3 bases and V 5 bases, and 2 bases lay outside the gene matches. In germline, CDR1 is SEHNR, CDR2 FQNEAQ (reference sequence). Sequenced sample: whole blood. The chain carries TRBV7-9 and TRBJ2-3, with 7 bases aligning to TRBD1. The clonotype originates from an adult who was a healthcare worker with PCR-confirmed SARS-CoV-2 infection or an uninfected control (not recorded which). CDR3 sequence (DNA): TGTGCCAGCAGCCGACAGGGAACAGATACGCAGTATTTT. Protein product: CASSRQGTDTQYF.